This T cell receptor (beta chain) emerged from a study of CXCR3-negative and CXCR3-positive naive CD8 T cells. Study summary: Approximately 140 million TRB reads were obtained in total, which works out to about 1.5 +/- 0.3 million per library. Study-level results: Memory CD8+ cells had much lower diversity, and both naive subsets had comparably high diversity.

As to this clonotype: The antigen is unknown.

Libraries of TRB cDNA were made by 5' RACE and carried UMIs. TCRdb re-called the 5' RACE reads and catalogs CDR3 proteins one per entry, DNA excluded. The sample shows approximately 88,000 distinct CDR3 sequences, and approximately 1.5% sits with its ten largest clones. The sequencing sample was made of naive CXCR3- CD8+ T cells from blood. Subset denoted: CD45RO-CCR7+CD27+CD95- naive CD8+ T cells lacking CXCR3 (TNR3-). The source is a human donor in good health. Some clones in this sample may be carry-over from other donors' samples.

This chain's CDR3 is CASSEISGTNQETQYF. The rearrangement links TRBV27 to TRBJ2-5; without DNA, the TCRdb call of TRBD2 cannot be checked. The CDR3 is made up of 16 amino acids. The V gene's germline CDR1 is MNHEY and CDR2 SMNVEV (reference sequence).